Here is one TCR beta chain with its context. Germline lookup yields CDR1 SGHAT and CDR2 FQNNGV. V was pared by 2 bases and J by 0 bases, with 10 bases between. The CDR3 runs 15 residues. This sample stems from a study of T cell responses to AZD1222 COVID-19 vaccine. The assay was immunoSEQ multiplex PCR, and TCRdb's table has in-frame clones only and misses some. The sample comprises approximately 150,000 clones, roughly 92% of which are singletons, and 2% to 2.5% rests with the top ten. The chain joins TRBV11-2 to TRBJ2-5; either TRBD1 or TRBD2 may fit D (5 bases each). The source was peripheral blood, collected on day 0 of AZD1222 vaccination. This clonotype was obtained from an adult in good health. As DNA, the CDR3 is TGTGCCAGCAGCTTATATCGGGACCACCAAGAGACCCAGTACTTC. Protein product: CASSLYRDHQETQYF.